The 6 T cell receptor beta chains below come from one sample, sequenced in a study of blood T cell repertoires in COVID-19 (dated by TCRdb to about 2020). The receptor library was made with the immunoSEQ multiplex PCR assay. The source is immuneACCESS, and TCRdb retained only in-frame sequences with V and J called. Part of the clones is not carried over; for the studies checked, unresolved V genes explain less than half of this, and the remainder is unexplained. Present in this sample are 80,000 to 100,000 clones, roughly 80% of which were seen just once. 16% of the sample is in the top ten clones. Sequencing was performed on peripheral blood. All receptors come from a woman older than 75 with active or convalescent COVID-19.

This clone was counted only a few times. Here the CDR3 reads CASSGQGWTEAFF. The CDR3 DNA reads as TGTGCCAGCAGCGGACAGGGATGGACTGAAGCTTTCTTT. The chain uses TRBV7-3 and TRBJ1-1; TRBD1 agrees at 8 bases. Germline V gene sequence: CDR1 SGHTA, CDR2 FQGTGA. The J segment lost 5 bases and the V segment lost 5 bases, leaving 4 bases of the junction unmatched. There are 13 residues in the CDR3.

This chain joins TRBV28 and TRBJ2-2, with 9 bases fitting TRBD1. J was trimmed by 3 bases and V by 7 bases; bases with no gene match: 3. The CDR3 totals 14 residues. Germline V CDR1 and CDR2: MDHEN, SYDVKM. CDR3 in DNA: TGTGCCAGCACACGGACAGGGGACACCGGGGAGCTGTTTTTT. Translating it yields CASTRTGDTGELFF. Supplemented by reference TRBV28 and TRBJ2-2, the full variable domain reads DVKVTQSSRYLVKRTGEKVFLECVQDMDHENMFWYRQDPGLGLRLIYFSYDVKMKEKGDIPEGYSVSREKKERFSLILESASTNQTSMYLCASTRTGDTGELFFGEGSRLTVL.

The genes are TRBV19 and TRBJ2-7; D is possibly TRBD1 (8 bases). The length of the CDR3 is 15 residues. Germline V gene sequence: CDR1 LNHDA, CDR2 SQIVND (reference sequence). Trimming stripped 5 bases from V and 2 bases from J, with 16 bases between. CDR3 protein: CASSDRGGLAYEQYF. The CDR3 coding sequence is TGTGCCAGTAGTGACAGGGGCGGACTAGCCTACGAGCAGTACTTC.

The chain couples TRBV19 to TRBJ2-1, with a tentative D call TRBD2 (5 bases). The germline CDR1 and CDR2 sequences are LNHDA and SQIVND (reference sequence). The germline V and J ends were trimmed by 1 base and 5 bases, with 18 bases remaining between them. The CDR3 length is 17 residues. CDR3 amino acids: CASSIVPGNNRDNEQFF. The DNA for the CDR3 is TGTGCCAGTAGTATAGTTCCGGGGAATAATCGGGACAATGAGCAGTTCTTC.

This sequence joins TRBV6-5 and TRBJ2-6, with TRBD1 identical over 7 bases. The V segment lost 6 bases and the J segment 1 base; nucleotides outside the gene matches: 3. Germline CDR1 MNHEY, CDR2 SVGAGI. The length of the CDR3 is 15 residues. As DNA, the CDR3 is TGTGCCAGCAGCCAGGACAGGTCTGGGGCCAACGTCCTGACTTTC. It translates to CASSQDRSGANVLTF.

This chain uses TRBV7-9 with TRBJ1-5, with TRBD1 matching 11 bases. CDR1 and CDR2 (germline): SEHNR, FQNEAQ (reference sequence). V was pared by 5 bases and J by 2 bases, with 8 bases of the junction left unmatched. The CDR3 has 17 residues. The CDR3 sequence: CASSKGQGVGGNQPQHF. The CDR3 DNA reads as TGTGCCAGCAGCAAGGGACAGGGGGTCGGTGGCAATCAGCCCCAGCATTTT.